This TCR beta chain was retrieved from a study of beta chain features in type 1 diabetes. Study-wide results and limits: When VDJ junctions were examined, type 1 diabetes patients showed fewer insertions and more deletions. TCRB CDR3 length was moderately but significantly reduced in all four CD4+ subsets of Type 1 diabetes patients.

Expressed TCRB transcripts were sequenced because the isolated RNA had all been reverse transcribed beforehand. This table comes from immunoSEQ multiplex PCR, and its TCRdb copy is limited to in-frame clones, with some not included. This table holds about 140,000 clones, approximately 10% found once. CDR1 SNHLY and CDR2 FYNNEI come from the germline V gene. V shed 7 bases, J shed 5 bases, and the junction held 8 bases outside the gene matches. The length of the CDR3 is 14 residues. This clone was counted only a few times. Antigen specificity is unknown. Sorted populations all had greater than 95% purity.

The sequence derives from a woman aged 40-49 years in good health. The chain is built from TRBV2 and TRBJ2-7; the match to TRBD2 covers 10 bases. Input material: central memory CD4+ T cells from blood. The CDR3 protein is CASTPGAGGDEQYF. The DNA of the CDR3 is TGTGCCAGCACGCCGGGAGCGGGGGGGGACGAGCAGTACTTC.